These T cell receptor beta chains were read from a single sample in a study of CD4 T cells in relation to SARS-CoV-2 and coronaviruses. The antigens of these receptors remain unknown. Measured with immunoSEQ multiplex PCR; TCRdb has only the in-frame clones, and not every one. The sample includes tens of thousands of clones, 75% of them seen just once. Sequencing was carried out using CD4+ T cells from PBMCs, cultured in vitro. The source is a human donor in good health. CDR3s include the opening cysteine and the closing phenylalanine or tryptophan. The D gene is left open where the match is weak. Size is stated for part of the rows, as once, few or many counts, or as a class when the clone is expanded.

D	V	size	J	DNA	CDR3
NA	TRBV4-1	NA	TRBJ2-3	TGCGCCAGCAGCCAGCGACCGAACACAGATACGCAGTATTTT	CASSQRPNTDTQYF
NA	TRBV18	NA	TRBJ1-1	TGTGCCAGCTCACCACCGAGGACAGTAAACATGAACACTGAAGCTTTCTTT	CASSPPRTVNMNTEAFF
TRBD2	TRBV5-1	medium-sized	TRBJ2-2	TGCGCCAGCAGACAAGGACTAGGAAACACCGGGGAGCTGTTTTTT	CASRQGLGNTGELFF
NA	TRBV10-3	NA	TRBJ1-1	TGTGCCACCTCCTATAATCCGACAGCGAACACTGAAGCTTTCTTT	CATSYNPTANTEAFF
NA	TRBV30	NA	TRBJ1-4	TGTGCCTGGAGTACAAGGGTTTTTGAAAAACTGTTTTTT	CAWSTRVFEKLFF
TRBD2	TRBV14	NA	TRBJ2-3	TGTGCCAGCAGCTCGGGACTAGCGGGAACCTTAGATGGAGATACGCAGTATTTT	CASSSGLAGTLDGDTQYF
TRBD2	TRBV3-1/TRBV3-2	NA	TRBJ2-5	TGTGCCAGCAGCCGGTCTAGCGGGATACAAGAGACCCAGTACTTC	CASSRSSGIQETQYF
NA	TRBV2	NA	TRBJ1-5	TGTGCCAGCAGGTTTCAGAATAGCAATCAGCCCCAGCATTTT	CASRFQNSNQPQHF
NA	TRBV6-5	NA	TRBJ2-7	TGTGCCAGCAGTTACGAATACGAGCAGTACTTC	CASSYEYEQYF
TRBD2	TRBV10-1	NA	TRBJ2-3	TGCGCCAGCACGCCCGGGGGGGACACAGATACGCAGTATTTT	CASTPGGDTDTQYF
TRBD2	TRBV5-1	few	TRBJ2-7	TGCGCCAGCAGCTTAACGGGGGGGGCCTACGAGCAGTACTTC	CASSLTGGAYEQYF
TRBD1	TRBV27	NA	TRBJ1-5	TGTGCCAGCAGGCGACAGGGGGCAGGGTCTATCAATCAGCCCCAGCATTTT	CASRRQGAGSINQPQHF
TRBD1	TRBV30	NA	TRBJ1-2	TGTGCCTGGGACAGGACAGGGGAGGGGGATGGCTACACCTTC	CAWDRTGEGDGYTF
NA	TRBV11-2	NA	TRBJ1-2	TGTGCCAGCAGCTTCGAGGGAGATGGCTACACCTTC	CASSFEGDGYTF
NA	TRBV11-3	few	TRBJ2-2	TGTGCCAGCAGCTCGTCGGGGTTCGAAACCGGGGAGCTGTTTTTT	CASSSSGFETGELFF
TRBD1	TRBV6-2/TRBV6-3	once	TRBJ2-5	TGTGCCAGCAGTTACCCCGGACAGGGGGCCGCCCTAGGAGAGACCCAGTACTTC	CASSYPGQGAALGETQYF
TRBD2	TRBV15	NA	TRBJ2-1	TGTGCCACCAGCAGAGGGGGTCAGAATAGCGGGAGGGGTGATGAGCAGTTCTTC	CATSRGGQNSGRGDEQFF
TRBD1	TRBV18	NA	TRBJ2-7	TGTGCCAGCTCAAGTTCCGGGACAGGGACCTACGAGCAGTACTTC	CASSSSGTGTYEQYF
NA	TRBV6-6	once	TRBJ2-7	TGTGCCAGCAGTTACTCGACGGCAGCTAACGAGCAGTACTTC	CASSYSTAANEQYF
NA	TRBV29-1	NA	TRBJ2-2	TGCAGCGTTGATAGCCAAGGGACCGGGGAGCTGTTTTTT	CSVDSQGTGELFF
NA	TRBV5-6	once	TRBJ2-5	TGTGCCAGCAGCCCGCCACAGGGAGGGGAGACCCAGTACTTC	CASSPPQGGETQYF
TRBD1	TRBV5-6	NA	TRBJ2-7	TGTGCCAGCAGCTTGGTACAGGGGGTATACGAGCAGTACTTC	CASSLVQGVYEQYF
TRBD1	TRBV6-5	few	TRBJ2-7	TGTGCCAGCAGTTACTCGAGGGGGCAATCCGAGCAGTACTTC	CASSYSRGQSEQYF
NA	TRBV29-1	NA	TRBJ2-2	TGCAGCCCGCCCCGGGGTTACGCGAACACCGGGGAGCTGTTTTTT	CSPPRGYANTGELFF
TRBD2	TRBV5-1	NA	TRBJ2-2	TGCGCCAGCAGCTCGACTAGCGGGAACACCGGGGAGCTGTTTTTT	CASSSTSGNTGELFF
NA	TRBV27	few	TRBJ1-3	TGTGCCAGCAGAAGGGACGTAGACTCTGGAAACACCATATATTTT	CASRRDVDSGNTIYF
NA	TRBV4-3	NA	TRBJ2-1	TGCGCCAGCAGCCAAGATTCACCGGCCTACAATGAGCAGTTCTTC	CASSQDSPAYNEQFF
NA	TRBV4-3	once	TRBJ2-3	TGCGCCAGCAGCCAGGGCGGGAATACCGTTTGGGCCACAGATACGCAGTATTTT	CASSQGGNTVWATDTQYF
NA	TRBV9	NA	TRBJ1-2	TGTGCCAGGAGCAGGTTCGCAGGGAAGGACTATGGCTACACCTTC	CARSRFAGKDYGYTF
NA	TRBV4-2	NA	TRBJ2-1	TGTGCCAGCAGCCCACAAGGGTCCAACTACAATGAGCAGTTCTTC	CASSPQGSNYNEQFF
NA	TRBV5-1	NA	TRBJ2-1	TGCGCCAGCAGCTTAGCGCCCAACAATGAGCAGTTCTTC	CASSLAPNNEQFF
NA	TRBV5-8	NA	TRBJ1-3	TGTGCCAGCAGCTTTTCGGGGAGCTCTGGAAACACCATATATTTT	CASSFSGSSGNTIYF
TRBD2	TRBV3-1/TRBV3-2	NA	TRBJ2-7	TGTGCCAGCAGCCCGCGGGAGTACGAGCAGTACTTC	CASSPREYEQYF
TRBD2	TRBV19	once	TRBJ2-5	TGTGCCACCCGGTGGGGGACTAGCGGGAGATCCGAAGAGACCCAGTACTTC	CATRWGTSGRSEETQYF
TRBD1	TRBV19	NA	TRBJ1-1	TGTGCCAGTAGTATACTAACAGGGGGCGCGTTCGCTTTCTTT	CASSILTGGAFAFF
TRBD1	TRBV18	NA	TRBJ2-1	TGTGCCAGCTCACTGGGACAGGGGGACGGAGTTGAGCAGTTCTTC	CASSLGQGDGVEQFF
NA	TRBV5-8	NA	TRBJ1-4	TGTGCCAGCAGCTTTTGGGGAAGTAATGAAAAACTGTTTTTT	CASSFWGSNEKLFF
NA	TRBV12-3/TRBV12-4	NA	TRBJ1-2	TGTGCCAGCAGTTTAACTGGAAACTATGGCTACACCTTC	CASSLTGNYGYTF
NA	TRBV6-2/TRBV6-3	NA	TRBJ2-6	TGTGCCAGCAGTTCAGGCTCCGTACCCAGGGGTAAGGCCAACGTCCTGACTTTC	CASSSGSVPRGKANVLTF
NA	TRBV7-8	NA	TRBJ1-2	TGTGCCAGCAGCTTAGCGGCACAGGGCTATGGCTACACCTTC	CASSLAAQGYGYTF
NA	TRBV6-5	NA	TRBJ2-1	TGTGCCAGCAGTTACCGACTAGAGCAGTTCTTC	CASSYRLEQFF
TRBD1	TRBV6-5	once	TRBJ2-3	TGTGCCAGCAGAGGACAGGGTAGGCCAGATACGCAGTATTTT	CASRGQGRPDTQYF
TRBD2	TRBV5-4	NA	TRBJ2-5	TGTGCCAGCAGCCCTCCCGGTAGCGGGAGGGAGACCCAGTACTTC	CASSPPGSGRETQYF
NA	TRBV19	NA	TRBJ1-3	TGTGCCAGTAGTATAGAAGCGCTGCGGAACTCTGGAAACACCATATATTTT	CASSIEALRNSGNTIYF
NA	TRBV19	NA	TRBJ1-1	TGTGCCAGTACTGCCCCCGGCGGTTCGAACACTGAAGCTTTCTTT	CASTAPGGSNTEAFF
TRBD2	TRBV27	few	TRBJ2-1	TGTGCCAGCAGGAGCGGGAGCCCGCACAATGAGCAGTTCTTC	CASRSGSPHNEQFF
TRBD2	TRBV2	NA	TRBJ2-3	TGTGCCAGCAGACTCTGGGGTAGCGGGGGAAAGAGCACAGATACGCAGTATTTT	CASRLWGSGGKSTDTQYF